A single sample gave rise to the 27 T cell receptor beta chains below, sequenced in a study of blood T cells in healthy people across ages. Alongside a J-beta primer mix, a sample-barcoded 5' primer served in a second PCR lasting about 6 to 11 cycles. One entry per CDR3 protein results from TCRdb running MiXCR on the 5' RACE reads. The sample has some 800,000 distinct CDR3 sequences; roughly 44% are singletons. Sequencing was done on a sample of blood. These receptors were taken from a man aged 60 to 69 in good health.

The chain recombines TRBV12-3 or TRBV12-4 with TRBJ1-2, with 9 bases aligning to TRBD1. The ends lost 0 bases at V and 7 bases at J; junction bases unmatched: 6. CDR3 size: 15 residues. CDR3 sequence reads: CASSLALGTGRGYTF. CDR3 sequence (DNA): TGTGCCAGCAGTTTAGCGCTCGGGACAGGGCGTGGCTACACCTTC.

Concerning this clonotype itself: A much larger clonotype is one base distant, so this may be a read error. This chain connects TRBV6-2 or TRBV6-3 to TRBJ1-6, with TRBD1 identical over 8 bases. The V segment lost 6 bases and the J segment 7 bases; nucleotides outside the gene matches: 5. The CDR3 loop spans 14 amino acids. Germline V CDR1 and CDR2: MNHEY, SVGEGT. In DNA form, the CDR3 reads TGTGCCAGCAGCGACAGGGGCGGCAATTCACCCCTCCACTTT. Translation gives CASSDRGGNSPLHF.

This clonotype was detected only once. V usage is TRBV4-1 and J usage is TRBJ1-4, with D uncertain. V was shortened by 5 bases and J by 3 bases, with 13 bases between the two germline ends. The germline gives CDR1 MGHRA, CDR2 YSYEKL. The CDR3 loop spans 15 amino acids. The CDR3: CASSSSPVSNEKLFF. CDR3 DNA: TGCGCCAGCAGCTCTTCGCCGGTCTCTAATGAAAAACTGTTTTTT.

The rearrangement joins TRBV12-3 or TRBV12-4 to TRBJ2-3, with a tentative D call TRBD2 (6 bases). This CDR3 has 13 amino acids. V lost 5 bases to trimming and J lost 7 bases, with 13 bases between them. The DNA of the CDR3 is TGTGCCAGCAGTAATCTAGCGCCAAATACGCAGTATTTT. Translated: CASSNLAPNTQYF.

The table lists this clonotype with a few counts. V is TRBV5-5 and J is TRBJ2-3; TRBD1 agrees at 12 bases. CDR1 is SGHKS and CDR2 is YYEKEE in the germline V gene (reference sequence). Germline trimming cut 0 bases from V and 6 bases from J; bases unmatched to any gene: 8. The length of the CDR3 is 17 residues. The CDR3 protein is CASSLAPGQGAGDTQYF. CDR3 nucleotide sequence: TGTGCCAGCAGCTTGGCCCCGGGACAGGGGGCAGGGGATACGCAGTATTTT.

This clonotype has a handful of counts. This chain connects TRBV5-1 to TRBJ2-5; perhaps TRBD1 as D (6 bases). The CDR3 covers 13 residues. Trimming pared 4 bases from V and 3 bases from J, leaving 10 bases between. Per the germline V gene, CDR1 is SGHRS and CDR2 is YFSETQ. The CDR3 reads CASSTQGEETQYF. The CDR3 DNA reads TGCGCCAGCAGCACACAGGGAGAAGAGACCCAGTACTTC. Full variable domain (rest looked up from reference TRBV5-1 and TRBJ2-5): KAGVTQTPRYLIKTRGQQVTLSCSPISGHRSVSWYQQTPGQGLQFLFEYFSETQRNKGNFPGRFSGRQFSNSRSEMNVSTLELGDSALYLCASSTQGEETQYFGPGTRLLVL.

This clonotype came up a few times. This chain joins TRBV12-3 or TRBV12-4 and TRBJ2-7, with 11 bases matching TRBD1. The CDR3 length is 15 residues. V trimming: 4 bases; J trimming: 4 bases; junction bases outside the gene matches: 6. The DNA of the CDR3 is TGTGCCAGCAGTTCCCAAGGACAGGGGGCATACGAGCAGTACTTC. Its translation: CASSSQGQGAYEQYF.

Ten or more counts support this clonotype. This chain uses TRBV12-3 or TRBV12-4 with TRBJ2-1; D unresolved. The CDR3 sequence is 14 residues long. The V and J ends lost 2 bases and 6 bases respectively, with 11 bases between them. CDR3 sequence (DNA): TGTGCCAGCAGTTTAAGCCTCGGACGCAATGAGCAGTTCTTC. This gives the protein CASSLSLGRNEQFF.

In this sample, this clonotype turned up many times. The chain couples TRBV6-5 to TRBJ1-1; 9 bases are a match to TRBD1. Germline CDR1 is MNHEY and CDR2 is SVGAGI. J was trimmed by 0 bases and V by 4 bases; bases with no gene match: 3. The CDR3 is 15 amino acids. CDR3 residues: CASSLGTGMNTEAFF. Written as DNA, the CDR3 is TGTGCCAGCAGTTTGGGGACAGGGATGAACACTGAAGCTTTCTTT.

The V call is TRBV2, the J call TRBJ1-1; 7 bases match TRBD1. The CDR3 is 13 amino acids. Germline V CDR1 and CDR2: SNHLY, FYNNEI. Germline trimming cut 6 bases from V and 4 bases from J; bases unmatched to any gene: 5. The chain's CDR3 is CASSRGLRTEAFF. CDR3 nucleotide sequence: TGTGCCAGCAGCAGGGGGTTGCGCACTGAAGCTTTCTTT.

This clonotype was recorded at least ten times. V usage is TRBV4-1 and J usage is TRBJ2-5, with D unclear. Trimming left V 1 base short and J 5 bases short, with 14 bases between. Germline values: CDR1 MGHRA, CDR2 YSYEKL. The CDR3 runs 15 residues. Written as DNA, the CDR3 is TGCGCCAGCAGCCAAGTCCGGGCCGCCGGGGAGACCCAGTACTTC. Amino acids: CASSQVRAAGETQYF.

This sequence joins TRBV5-1 and TRBJ2-1, with D possibly TRBD2 on 6 matching bases. The CDR3 runs to 13 residues. Germline assignment: CDR1 SGHRS and CDR2 YFSETQ. Trimming took off 5 bases at V and 4 bases at J, with 10 bases between the two ends. The CDR3 spells CASRGGDYNEQFF. For the CDR3, the DNA is TGCGCCAGCAGGGGCGGGGATTACAATGAGCAGTTCTTC.

The V and J genes are TRBV12-3 or TRBV12-4 and TRBJ2-5; TRBD1 matches at 8 bases. The tail of the sequence fits TRBJ2-7 better, so the J call may be wrong. This CDR3 has 14 amino acids. The CDR3 here is CASSLEQGVDEQYF. As DNA, the CDR3 is TGTGCCAGCAGTTTAGAACAGGGGGTAGACGAGCAGTACTTC.

The CDR3, as DNA: TGCAGTGCTAAATCGCTAAAGACCGGGAATCAGCCCCAGCATTTT. Translated, it gives CSAKSLKTGNQPQHF. The chain has TRBV20-1 and TRBJ1-5; D remains ambiguous. Germline V gene lookup returns CDR1 DFQATT and CDR2 SNEGSKA (reference sequence). Trimming stripped 4 bases from V and 4 bases from J, with 17 bases between. This CDR3 spans 15 amino acids.

This clonotype came up a few times. The chain has TRBV12-3 or TRBV12-4 and TRBJ2-7; 11 nucleotides line up with TRBD2. The V and J ends lost 3 bases and 10 bases, in that order; junction bases with no gene match: 17. The CDR3 consists of 17 residues. As DNA, the CDR3 is TGTGCCAGCAGTTTGTCCCTAGCGGGGGGTGGGAAAGAGACTCAGTACTTC. This sequence encodes CASSLSLAGGGKETQYF.

There are a few counts of this clonotype. The chain recombines TRBV6-6 with TRBJ2-7; 7 bases line up with TRBD1. The CDR3 is made up of 14 amino acids. V gave up 7 bases and J gave up 0 bases; unmatched junction bases: 6. Germline V gene sequence: CDR1 MNHNY, CDR2 SVGAGI (reference sequence). CDR3 region: CASTRDSSSYEQYF. The CDR3 bases are TGTGCCAGCACCCGGGACAGCTCCTCCTACGAGCAGTACTTC.

The CDR3 bases are TGTGCCAGCTCACAACCGAGTGGGAACACTGAAGCTTTCTTT. Translation gives CASSQPSGNTEAFF. This sequence joins TRBV18 and TRBJ1-1; D remains ambiguous. This CDR3 has 14 amino acids. From germline, CDR1 is KGHSH and CDR2 LQKENI. Trimming left V 4 bases short and J 1 base short, with 10 bases between.

The CDR3 nucleotides read TGTGCCAGCAGTTTAGAACAGAGCTCCTACAATGAGCAGTTCTTC. Its protein is CASSLEQSSYNEQFF. The chain carries TRBV12-3 or TRBV12-4 and TRBJ2-1; no definite D call. V lost 1 base, J lost 0 bases, and 7 bases lay in between. The CDR3 extends over 15 amino acids.

The chain couples TRBV28 to TRBJ2-7; D is perhaps TRBD1 or TRBD2 (5 bases each). This CDR3 is 15 amino acids long. The V gene's germline CDR1 is MDHEN and CDR2 SYDVKM. Between the trimmed V and J ends, which lost 7 bases and 2 bases, there was a span of 18 bases. CDR3 in amino acids: CASTEEGRGAYEQYF. Here the CDR3 DNA reads TGTGCCAGCACCGAAGAGGGTCGGGGCGCCTACGAGCAGTACTTC.

CDR3 residues: CSARDLGQGWETQYF. The CDR3 DNA follows: TGCAGTGCTAGAGATCTGGGACAGGGGTGGGAGACCCAGTACTTC. The chain combines TRBV20-1 with TRBJ2-5, with 10 bases identical to TRBD1. CDR3 size: 15 residues. V lost 0 bases and J lost 5; bases outside the gene matches: 6. The germline V gene encodes CDR1 DFQATT and CDR2 SNEGSKA (reference sequence).

This clonotype turned up a few times. The rearrangement joins TRBV30 to TRBJ1-2, with D uncertain. V was cut by 2 bases and J by 6 bases, with 16 bases left in between. This CDR3 has 14 residues. Germline V CDR1 and CDR2: GTSNPN, SVGIG (reference sequence). The CDR3 nucleotides read TGTGCCTGGAGTCGCCAGACTCCCTTCCATGGCTACACCTTC. Translation: CAWSRQTPFHGYTF.

The sample holds one count of this clonotype. The chain has TRBV12-3 or TRBV12-4 and TRBJ1-6, with TRBD1 as a possible D gene (5 bases). V shed 7 bases and J shed 6 bases, with 13 bases lying between them. The CDR3 extends over 14 amino acids. For the CDR3, the DNA is TGTGCCAGCATCCAAAGGGGTCGTAATTCACCCCTCCACTTT. It specifies CASIQRGRNSPLHF.

The genes are TRBV29-1 and TRBJ2-5; the D gene is possibly TRBD1 (5 bases). The germline gives CDR1 SQVTM, CDR2 ANQGSEA. The CDR3 has 12 residues. V was pared by 4 bases and J by 11 bases, with 17 bases between. The CDR3 DNA reads TGCAGCGTTGCCCCCTCAGGGCAGGAGCAGTACTTC. Residues: CSVAPSGQEQYF.

J is TRBJ1-6 and V is TRBV7-3; D is undetermined. The CDR3 has 13 amino acids. V lost 8 bases, J lost 10 bases, and 15 bases lay in between. Germline CDR1 and CDR2: SGHTA and FQGTGA. The DNA of the CDR3 is TGTGCCAGCTCCTGGGGTGAAGGGTCACCCCTCCACTTT. This gives the protein CASSWGEGSPLHF.

Ten or more counts support this clonotype. The chain recombines TRBV5-1 with TRBJ1-3; maybe TRBD1 (5 bases). V gave up 4 bases and J gave up 2 bases, with 13 bases separating them. Germline V gene sequence: CDR1 SGHRS, CDR2 YFSETQ. This CDR3 has 15 residues. This CDR3 reads CASSLTDQPGNTIYF. Here the CDR3 DNA reads TGCGCCAGCAGCCTGACAGATCAACCTGGAAACACCATATATTTT. Supplemented by reference TRBV5-1 and TRBJ1-3, the full variable domain reads KAGVTQTPRYLIKTRGQQVTLSCSPISGHRSVSWYQQTPGQGLQFLFEYFSETQRNKGNFPGRFSGRQFSNSRSEMNVSTLELGDSALYLCASSLTDQPGNTIYFGEGSWLTVV.

This clonotype has a handful of counts. V and J are TRBV30 and TRBJ2-1, with D uncertain. Between the trimmed V and J ends, which lost 3 bases and 5 bases, there was a span of 8 bases. This CDR3 spans 12 amino acids. Germline CDR1 is GTSNPN and CDR2 is SVGIG (reference sequence). CDR3 sequence (DNA): TGTGCCTGGAGCTCTGACCACAATGAGCAGTTCTTC. The encoded protein is CAWSSDHNEQFF.

This clonotype occurred a few times. The genes are TRBV15 and TRBJ2-2; no definite D call. V lost 5 bases, J lost 7 bases, and 11 bases lay in between. Germline CDR1 reads LNHNV; CDR2 reads YYDKDF (reference sequence). The CDR3 consists of 13 residues. CDR3 loop: CATSLWADGELFF. CDR3 DNA sequence: TGTGCCACCAGCCTATGGGCGGACGGGGAGCTGTTTTTT.